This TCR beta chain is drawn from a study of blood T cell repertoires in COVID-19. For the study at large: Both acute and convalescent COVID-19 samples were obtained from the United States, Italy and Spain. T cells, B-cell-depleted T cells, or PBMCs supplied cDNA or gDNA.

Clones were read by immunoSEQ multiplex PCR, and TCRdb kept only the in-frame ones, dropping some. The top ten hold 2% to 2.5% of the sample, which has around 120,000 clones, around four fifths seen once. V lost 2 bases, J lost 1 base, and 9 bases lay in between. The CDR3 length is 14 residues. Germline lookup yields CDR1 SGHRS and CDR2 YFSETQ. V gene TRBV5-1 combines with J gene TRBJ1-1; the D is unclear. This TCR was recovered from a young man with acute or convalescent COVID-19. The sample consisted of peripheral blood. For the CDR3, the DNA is TGCGCCAGCAGCTTTGTGGGGAGGAACACTGAAGCTTTCTTT. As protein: CASSFVGRNTEAFF.